This T cell receptor (beta chain) was found in a study of OX40 agonist ivuxolimab in advanced cancers. General observations from the study: The mean number of expanded clones was higher in CD8+ T cells than in CD4+.

Repertoires were generated with immunoSEQ multiplex PCR, while TCRdb's copy carries only in-frame clones and drops some. The sample shows tens of thousands of clones, 86% of them seen only once. In regard to this clone: The antigen remains undetermined.

This clonotype was obtained from an adult with an advanced solid tumor such as melanoma, head and neck, liver or kidney cancer. The source material was CD4+ or CD8+ T cells sorted from blood, sampled in a trial of the OX40 agonist ivuxolimab.

The CDR3 loop is CASSAPGLAGMQFF. The DNA for the CDR3 is TGTGCCAGCAGTGCACCGGGACTAGCGGGTATGCAGTTCTTC. V gene TRBV28 combines with J gene TRBJ2-1; 12 nucleotides align to TRBD2. CDR1 is MDHEN and CDR2 is SYDVKM in the germline V gene. V shed 5 bases, J shed 12 bases, and the junction held 8 bases outside the gene matches. The CDR3 consists of 14 residues.